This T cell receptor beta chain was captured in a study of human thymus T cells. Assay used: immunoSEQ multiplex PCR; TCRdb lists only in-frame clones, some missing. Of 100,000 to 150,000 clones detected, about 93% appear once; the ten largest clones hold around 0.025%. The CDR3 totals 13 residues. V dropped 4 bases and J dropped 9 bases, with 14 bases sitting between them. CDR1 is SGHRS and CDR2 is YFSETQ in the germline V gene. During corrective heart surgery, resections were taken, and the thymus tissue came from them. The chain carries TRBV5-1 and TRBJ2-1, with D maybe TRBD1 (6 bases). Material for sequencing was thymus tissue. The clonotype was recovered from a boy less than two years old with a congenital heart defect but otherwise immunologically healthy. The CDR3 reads CASSTRGWSEQFF. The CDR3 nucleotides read TGCGCCAGCAGCACCAGGGGTTGGAGTGAGCAGTTCTTC.